A selection of T cell receptor beta chains follows, all from one sample in a study of human T cells and chemical hapten exposure. TCRdb re-called the RACE reads through MiXCR, storing one row per CDR3 protein. The sample carries around 120,000 distinct CDR3 sequences, approximately 15% recorded once. The material was whole blood, obtained in connection with sensitization to the hapten diphenylcyclopropenone (DPC). These receptors were collected from a woman aged 18-29 years with alopecia areata. Some clones in this sample may be carry-over from other donors' samples. Each CDR3 is given with its conserved first and last residue. The D gene is left open where the match is weak. Part of the rows lack a size; the others show once, few, many or a class for expanded clones.

V gene	J gene	clone size	D gene	CDR3 DNA	CDR3 protein
TRBV28	TRBJ2-7	many	.	TGTGCCAGCAGTTTATTTGGACTAACCTACGAGCAGTACTTC	CASSLFGLTYEQYF
TRBV4-3	TRBJ2-3	many	.	TGCGCCAGCAGCCAAGATGGCCCCGGCGGAGGTAATACGCAGTATTTT	CASSQDGPGGGNTQYF
TRBV10-3	TRBJ2-3	many	.	TGTGCCACCTCAGGACTTGGGGGCACAGATACGCAGTATTTT	CATSGLGGTDTQYF
TRBV7-2	TRBJ1-4	.	TRBD1	TGTGCCAGCAGCTGGGGGACAGGGAGGGCTGAAAAACTGTTTTTT	CASSWGTGRAEKLFF
TRBV3-1	TRBJ1-4	.	.	TGTGCCAGCAGCCGGGGTCTTGCGACAGGATTGAGAGAAAAACTGTTTTTT	CASSRGLATGLREKLFF
TRBV18	TRBJ1-2	.	.	TGTGCCAGCTCACCTAGGGCGGCTCGTGATGGCTACACCTTC	CASSPRAARDGYTF
TRBV2	TRBJ1-3	many	.	TGTGCCAGCAGTGAAGAGGCGACTGGAAACACCATATATTTT	CASSEEATGNTIYF
TRBV7-9	TRBJ1-1	many	TRBD1	TGTGCCAGCAGCTTCGATATACAGGGGATGGCTTTCTTT	CASSFDIQGMAFF
TRBV28	TRBJ2-4	few	.	TGTGCCAGCAGCCCGCAGCAGGTTAAAAACATTCAGTACTTC	CASSPQQVKNIQYF
TRBV29-1	TRBJ1-1	few	.	TGCAGCGTAAACAGGGAAGCTGAAGCTTTCTTT	CSVNREAEAFF
TRBV27	TRBJ2-3	many	.	TGTGCCAGCAGTTTCATCGACCACACAGATACGCAGTATTTT	CASSFIDHTDTQYF
TRBV29-1	TRBJ1-1	.	.	TGCAGCGTGTACAATCTCGGGAACACTGAAGCTTTCTTT	CSVYNLGNTEAFF
TRBV5-5	TRBJ1-1	.	.	TGTGCCAGCAGCTTCCCTGAGAACACTGAAGCTTTCTTT	CASSFPENTEAFF
TRBV7-9	TRBJ2-1	.	.	TGTGCCAGCAGCTTGGGGACACCCAACAATGAGCAGTTCTTC	CASSLGTPNNEQFF
TRBV7-9	TRBJ2-1	few	.	TGTGCCAGCAGCTCCGGGACCGACAATGAGCAGTTCTTC	CASSSGTDNEQFF
TRBV12-3/TRBV12-4	TRBJ1-1	.	.	TGTGCCAGCAGTTTAAATTTCGGGTTTTCCATGAACACTGAAGCTTTCTTT	CASSLNFGFSMNTEAFF
TRBV14	TRBJ2-2	.	.	TGTGCCAGCAGCCGGGCCGGGGCCGGGGAGCTGTTTTTT	CASSRAGAGELFF
TRBV12-3/TRBV12-4	TRBJ1-5	.	.	TGTGCCAGCAGATCCCCAGGGGTTGGAAATCAGCCCCAGCATTTT	CASRSPGVGNQPQHF
TRBV29-1	TRBJ2-3	.	TRBD2	TGCAGCGTTTTAGCGGGCCGCACAGATACGCAGTATTTT	CSVLAGRTDTQYF
TRBV9	TRBJ2-7	.	.	TGTGCCAGCAGCGTAGCTGATAGCGGAGGCGGGATGCACTTC	CASSVADSGGGMHF
TRBV5-1	TRBJ2-3	.	.	TGCGCCAGCAGCTTCGGTATTTATGGAGATACGCAGTATTTT	CASSFGIYGDTQYF
TRBV9	TRBJ2-3	.	.	TGTGCCAGCAGCGTAGCCGGGAAGGCACCCGATACGCAGTATTTT	CASSVAGKAPDTQYF
TRBV9	TRBJ2-3	.	TRBD2	TGTGCCAGCAGCGTATACGGCGGGGGAGGCACAGATACGCAGTATTTT	CASSVYGGGGTDTQYF
TRBV20-1	TRBJ2-7	.	.	TGCAGTGCTGAAATTCAGGGTTTCGAGCAGTACTTC	CSAEIQGFEQYF
TRBV2	TRBJ2-5	few	.	TGTGCCAGCAACAAGGAAGCGGAGGAGACCCAGTACTTC	CASNKEAEETQYF
TRBV29-1	TRBJ1-1	many	.	TGCAGCGTTGATACAGGGCGGCCTGAAGCTTTCTTT	CSVDTGRPEAFF
TRBV7-2	TRBJ2-3	.	.	TGTGCCAGCAGCTTAGATCTAGGCCGTCCAGATACGCAGTATTTT	CASSLDLGRPDTQYF
TRBV16	TRBJ1-5	few	.	TGTGCCAGCAGCCAATCCACAGGGTCTAGCCAGCCCCAGCATTTT	CASSQSTGSSQPQHF
TRBV6-2/TRBV6-3	TRBJ2-7	few	.	TGTGCCAGCAGCAGGGAAGACAGTAGCTCCTACGAGCAGTACTTC	CASSREDSSSYEQYF
TRBV6-5	TRBJ1-2	.	TRBD1	TGTGCCAGCAGTTACTCCCGGACAGGGGAAAACTATGGCTACACCTTC	CASSYSRTGENYGYTF
TRBV2	TRBJ1-2	many	TRBD1	TGTGCCAGCAGTCCTGGACAGGGGAACTATGGCTACACCTTC	CASSPGQGNYGYTF
TRBV29-1	TRBJ1-1	few	.	TGCAGCGTTCGGGGCAGGATGAACACTGAAGCTTTCTTT	CSVRGRMNTEAFF
TRBV20-1	TRBJ2-7	.	.	TGCAGTGCTACGTCTGATGGCCCCTACGAGCAGTACTTC	CSATSDGPYEQYF